This T cell receptor beta chain was identified during a study of T-cell memory formation after mild COVID-19. TCRdb ran MiXCR on the 5' RACE reads and lists one entry per CDR3 protein. The table lists 550,000 to 700,000 distinct CDR3 sequences, 15% to 20% of them singletons. This clonotype came up a few times. The clonotype was recovered from an adult woman who had mild COVID-19 (a few samples of this study predate the infection). Cell type and time point are not known. Sequenced: PBMCs or a T cell subset sorted from them (not recorded which).

CDR3 in DNA: TGCGCCAGCAGTGAGTCGAAAGGGAATCAGCCCCAGCATTTT. This codes for CASSESKGNQPQHF. The chain carries TRBV10-2 and TRBJ1-5; D remains unclear. CDR3 length: 14 amino acids. V lost 0 bases and J 4 bases, leaving 7 bases between the germline ends. Germline V gene sequence: CDR1 WSHSY, CDR2 SAAADI.